This T cell receptor beta chain was documented in a study of vaccination and CD4 T cells after COVID-19. Study-wide context: The post-vaccine samples came a median roughly 70 days after dose two (range 14 to 241).

Treatment: roughly ten-day PBMC culture with coronavirus spike peptide pools or control peptides (ViraFEST assay). CD4+ T lymphocytes from the unexposed donor were collected before the COVID-19 pandemic (2011-2018). Expanded clonotypes were found by TCR sequencing after peptide-pool stimulation (ViraFEST). CD4+ T cells from unexposed donors were probed, cells permitting, with SARS-CoV-2 S/N and four cold-coronavirus spikes. Study-wide results and limits: For SARS-CoV-2-reactive clonotypes, the median went from approximately 21 to 40, a nonsignificant increase.

V gave up 3 bases and J gave up 9 bases; unmatched junction bases: 8. This CDR3 spans 15 amino acids. CDR1 MGHDK and CDR2 SYGVNS come from the germline V gene. This clonotype was recorded a few times. Its specificity is unknown. Scientists ran DNA taken from cultured CD4+ T cells through the Oncomine TCR Beta short-read assay for sequencing. Genomic DNA was drawn out of CD4+ T cells grown in culture. TCRdb processed the PCR reads anew with MiXCR; each CDR3 protein has one entry. The data show about 9,200 distinct CDR3 sequences, about 35% seen once. This chain connects TRBV25-1 to TRBJ2-1, with 10 nucleotides matching TRBD2. The sequencing input was CD4+ T cells from blood, cultured in vitro. The TCR was taken from a human donor in good health. CDR3 in DNA: TGTGCCAGCAGTGAGCTCAGCGGGAGGGCCTCTGAGCAGTTCTTC. Amino acids: CASSELSGRASEQFF. Drawing the rest from reference TRBV25-1 and TRBJ2-1, the complete variable domain is EADIYQTPRYLVIGTGKKITLECSQTMGHDKMYWYQQDPGMELHLIHYSYGVNSTEKGDLSSESTVSRIRTEHFPLTLESARPSHTSQYLCASSELSGRASEQFFGPGTRLTVL.